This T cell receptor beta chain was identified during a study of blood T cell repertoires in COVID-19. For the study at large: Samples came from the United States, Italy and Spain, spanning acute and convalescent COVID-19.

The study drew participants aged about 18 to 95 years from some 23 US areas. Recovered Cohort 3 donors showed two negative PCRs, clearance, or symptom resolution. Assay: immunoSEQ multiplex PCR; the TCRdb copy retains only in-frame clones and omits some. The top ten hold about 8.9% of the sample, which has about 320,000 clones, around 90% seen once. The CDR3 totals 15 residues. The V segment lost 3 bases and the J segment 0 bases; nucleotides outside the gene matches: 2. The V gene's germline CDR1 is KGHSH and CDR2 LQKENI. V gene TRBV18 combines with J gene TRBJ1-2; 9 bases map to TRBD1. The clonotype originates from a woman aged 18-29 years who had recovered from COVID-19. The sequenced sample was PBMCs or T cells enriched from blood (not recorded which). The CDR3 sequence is CASSPGQGPNYGYTF. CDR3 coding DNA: TGTGCCAGCTCACCGGGACAGGGCCCTAACTATGGCTACACCTTC.